These 3 T cell receptor beta chains came from one sample sequenced in a study of T cell responses to AZD1222 COVID-19 vaccine. TCRdb keeps only in-frame clones here, not all; method: immunoSEQ multiplex PCR. The data contain around 73,000 clones, 75% to 90% of them singletons. Specimen: peripheral blood, collected 28 days after the second AZD1222 dose. Every receptor here comes from an adult who received the AZD1222 COVID-19 vaccine.

The chain employs TRBV19 and TRBJ1-1; no definite D call. The length of the CDR3 is 15 residues. Trimming took off 3 bases at V and 1 base at J, with 12 bases between the two ends. Germline assignment: CDR1 LNHDA and CDR2 SQIVND (reference sequence). In DNA, the CDR3 is TGTGCCAGTAGTATTAGATCAAGCCGGAACACTGAAGCTTTCTTT. Its protein product is CASSIRSSRNTEAFF.

The V and J genes are TRBV3-1 (or the pseudogene TRBV3-2) and TRBJ1-4; possible D gene TRBD1, 5 bases. The ends were cut back, 0 bases at V and 8 bases at J, with 13 bases in the middle. This CDR3 comprises 15 residues. Germline V gene lookup returns CDR1 LGHDT and CDR2 YNNKEL (reference sequence). The CDR3 protein is CASSQDRRGGEKLFF. The DNA for the CDR3 is TGTGCCAGCAGCCAAGATCGTAGGGGTGGCGAAAAACTGTTTTTT.

This clone was counted only a few times. V and J are TRBV24-1 and TRBJ2-1; 10 bases are a match to TRBD2. CDR1 is KGHDR, CDR2 SFDVKD, per germline. The CDR3 length is 16 residues. V was pared by 5 bases and J by 3 bases, with 6 bases of the junction left unmatched. DNA of the CDR3: TGTGCCACCAGTGGGGTAGCGGGAGGAAACTACAATGAGCAGTTCTTC. Amino acid sequence: CATSGVAGGNYNEQFF.